This TCR beta chain was captured in a study of vaccination and CD4 T cells after COVID-19. The germline V gene encodes CDR1 DFQATT and CDR2 SNEGSKA (reference sequence). This CDR3 is 12 amino acids long. Trimming left V 4 bases short and J 1 base short, with 8 bases between. Sequenced with the Oncomine TCR Beta short-read assay was DNA taken from cultured CD4+ T cells. TCRdb reprocessed the PCR reads via MiXCR and lists one record per CDR3 protein. The sample shows approximately 15,000 distinct CDR3 sequences, about 61% of them seen only once. The treatment: approximately nine-day PBMC culture with coronavirus spike peptide pools or control peptides (ViraFEST assay). Antigen-specific T cell expansion with peptide pools preceded TCR sequencing in the ViraFEST approach. Findings of the study overall: Early post-infection timepoints were missing, and relatively few convalescent patients were studied.

To note about this clonotype: The antigen is unknown.

The chain combines TRBV20-1 with TRBJ2-7, with a possible D match to TRBD2 (5 bases). Sequences were obtained from CD4+ T cells from blood, cultured in vitro. The TCR originated in a human donor who had recovered from COVID-19. The CDR3 region is CSANSVSYEQYF. The CDR3 DNA follows: TGCAGTGCTAATAGCGTTTCCTACGAGCAGTACTTC.